The 30 T cell receptor beta chains in this list originate from one sample, sequenced in a study of Ad26.COV2.S vaccination and SARS-CoV-2 variants. Documented treatment: 15 to 20 received Ad26.COV2.S at low or high dose, single or two shots; 5 received placebo; per-sample allocation not given. Day 63 after the first injection of vaccine or placebo was the sampling time. Sequencing was performed with immunoSEQ multiplex PCR; in TCRdb, only in-frame clones are kept and a portion is missing. The table has 330,000 or so clones, roughly 90% seen once; the top ten hold over 5%. The specimen was peripheral blood, collected in a trial of Ad26.COV2.S vaccine versus placebo. The origin of the receptors is a person between 18 and 59 years old who received the Ad26.COV2.S COVID-19 vaccine or a placebo.

The rearrangement links TRBV15 to TRBJ1-1; 8 bases are a match to TRBD1. Per germline, CDR1 LNHNV and CDR2 YYDKDF (reference sequence). V shed 0 bases and J 3 bases; nucleotides not matched to a gene: 6. The CDR3 has 16 amino acids. The CDR3 DNA reads as TGTGCCACCAGCAGAGATTCGGAGACAGGGGACACTGAAGCTTTCTTT. Protein: CATSRDSETGDTEAFF.

The rearrangement links TRBV10-3 to TRBJ1-2; 9 bases are shared with TRBD1. The germline CDR1 and CDR2 sequences are ENHRY and SYGVKD. The CDR3 extends over 17 amino acids. Unmatched junction bases numbered 15, after V lost 2 bases and J lost 8 bases. The CDR3 sequence: CAISEAPGTGRKGGYTF. CDR3 coding DNA: TGTGCCATCAGTGAGGCCCCGGGGACAGGGAGAAAGGGAGGCTACACCTTC.

The chain combines TRBV4-1 with TRBJ1-3; D is possibly TRBD1 (6 bases). V dropped 3 bases and J dropped 3 bases, with 15 bases sitting between them. There are 16 residues in the CDR3. Germline V CDR1 and CDR2: MGHRA, YSYEKL. CDR3 coding DNA: TGCGCCAGCAGCCAGGGGGCCAGGCCCATTGGAAACACCATATATTTT. This codes for CASSQGARPIGNTIYF.

The chain has TRBV5-5 and TRBJ2-7, with D hard to call. V gave up 2 bases and J gave up 0 bases, with 21 bases separating them. Per the germline V gene, CDR1 is SGHKS and CDR2 is YYEKEE (reference sequence). The CDR3 has 18 residues. CDR3 DNA sequence: TGTGCCAGCAGCTTTAGACTTGATTACCGCCAGAGCTCCTACGAGCAGTACTTC. Protein: CASSFRLDYRQSSYEQYF.

This chain connects TRBV12-5 to TRBJ1-1, with D possibly TRBD1 on 6 matching bases. This CDR3 contains 17 residues. The germline CDR1 and CDR2 sequences are LGHNT and FRNRAP. The germline V and J ends were trimmed by 0 bases and 2 bases, with 16 bases remaining between them. CDR3 in DNA: TGTGCTAGTGGTTTGGTAACAGGGCGAGGGGAAAACACTGAAGCTTTCTTT. Protein: CASGLVTGRGENTEAFF.

CDR3 region: CASSSGGSGRAFNEQFF. In DNA form, the CDR3 reads TGTGCCAGCAGTTCCGGCGGTTCGGGCAGGGCGTTCAATGAGCAGTTCTTC. The chain couples TRBV27 to TRBJ2-1; maybe TRBD1 (5 bases). V lost 4 bases to trimming and J lost 6 bases, with 22 bases between them. The CDR3 contains 17 residues. Germline V gene data show CDR1 as MNHEY and CDR2 as SMNVEV (reference sequence).

This chain's CDR3 is CATLGETDTQYF. CDR3 sequence (DNA): TGTGCCACTCTGGGGGAAACAGATACGCAGTATTTT. The chain carries TRBV6-5 and TRBJ2-3; D is possibly TRBD1 or TRBD2 (5 bases each). CDR3 size: 12 residues. Germline CDR1 and CDR2: MNHEY and SVGAGI. Trimming took off 10 bases at V and 3 bases at J, with 11 bases between the two ends.

The CDR3 coding sequence is TGCAGCGGACAGACGACGACTGAAGCTTTCTTT. Protein sequence: CSGQTTTEAFF. J is TRBJ1-1 and V is TRBV20-1, with D perhaps TRBD1 (6 bases). The CDR3 spans 11 residues. The germline V gene encodes CDR1 DFQATT and CDR2 SNEGSKA (reference sequence).

The chain is built from TRBV5-4 and TRBJ1-2; the D gene is possibly TRBD1 (5 bases). With 0 bases removed from V and 4 bases from J, the gap between germline ends came to 10 bases. The CDR3 covers 14 residues. From germline, CDR1 is SGHNT and CDR2 YYREEE (reference sequence). CDR3 region: CASSLAQGPYGYTF. The DNA of the CDR3 is TGTGCCAGCAGCTTGGCTCAGGGTCCCTATGGCTACACCTTC.

The chain combines TRBV10-2 with TRBJ1-1; no firm D call. The germline CDR1 and CDR2 sequences are WSHSY and SAAADI. The germline V and J ends were trimmed by 6 bases and 1 base, with 3 bases remaining between them. This CDR3 is built from 11 residues. As DNA, the CDR3 is TGCGCCAGCAGAGAGAACACTGAAGCTTTCTTT. Encoded protein: CASRENTEAFF.

The chain uses TRBV30 and TRBJ1-2; the match to TRBD1 covers 9 bases. V shed 7 bases, J shed 1 base, and the junction held 4 bases outside the gene matches. The V gene's germline CDR1 is GTSNPN and CDR2 SVGIG (reference sequence). The CDR3 is made up of 13 amino acids. CDR3 nucleotide sequence: TGTGCCTTCTGGACAGGGGTTAACTATGGCTACACCTTC. This codes for CAFWTGVNYGYTF. The whole variable domain, filled in from reference TRBV30 and TRBJ1-2, reads SQTIHQWPATLVQPVGSPLSLECTVEGTSNPNLYWYRQAAGRGLQLLFYSVGIGQISSEVPQNLSASRPQDRQFILSSKKLLLSDSGFYLCAFWTGVNYGYTFGSGTRLTVV.

The J gene is TRBJ2-2, the V gene TRBV19, with TRBD1 as a possible D gene (6 bases). CDR1 and CDR2 from the germline V gene are LNHDA and SQIVND (reference sequence). V lost 5 bases and J 10 bases, leaving 20 bases between the germline ends. The CDR3 covers 15 residues. The DNA for the CDR3 is TGTGCCAGTAGTTTAAGGGCAGGGGAGACTTTGGAGCTGTTTTTT. Amino acids: CASSLRAGETLELFF.

V is TRBV7-9 and J is TRBJ2-1; 9 bases fit TRBD2. The CDR3 has 18 amino acids. The V gene end was trimmed by 5 bases and the J gene end by 4 bases; junction bases not matched to a gene: 15. Looked up from germline, CDR1 is SEHNR and CDR2 is FQNEAQ (reference sequence). For the CDR3, the DNA is TGTGCCAGCAGCCAGCGAAGTCAGGGACTAGCTGGTTACAATGAGCAGTTCTTC. Amino acids: CASSQRSQGLAGYNEQFF.

The gene calls are TRBV18 and TRBJ2-1, with 11 bases aligning to TRBD2. Germline V gene data show CDR1 as KGHSH and CDR2 as LQKENI. J was trimmed by 6 bases and V by 2 bases; bases with no gene match: 9. The CDR3 is 17 amino acids. CDR3 amino acids: CASSPTSGRGGLNEQFF. DNA for the CDR3: TGTGCCAGCTCACCAACTAGCGGGAGAGGGGGACTCAATGAGCAGTTCTTC.

The V and J genes are TRBV11-2 and TRBJ1-3; no clear D. This CDR3 contains 14 residues. Trimming took off 5 bases at V and 4 bases at J, with 12 bases between the two ends. Germline CDR1 reads SGHAT; CDR2 reads FQNNGV. The CDR3 region has the DNA TGTGCCAGCAGCCGAAGAAGGTGGGGAAACACCATATATTTT. The encoded protein is CASSRRRWGNTIYF.

V gene TRBV3-1 (or the pseudogene TRBV3-2) combines with J gene TRBJ1-1; tentative D call: TRBD1 (5 bases). With 3 bases removed from V and 6 bases from J, the gap between germline ends came to 8 bases. Germline V gene sequence: CDR1 LGHDT, CDR2 YNNKEL (reference sequence). The CDR3 is 12 residues long. The CDR3, as DNA: TGTGCCAGCAGCCAGTGGGGGGCTGAAGCTTTCTTT. This sequence encodes CASSQWGAEAFF.

V is TRBV6-2 or TRBV6-3 and J is TRBJ1-1; TRBD1 is a possible D gene (5 bases). This CDR3 is 13 amino acids long. Deletions cut 6 bases from V and 5 bases from J, with 13 bases between. Per germline, CDR1 MNHEY and CDR2 SVGEGT. This CDR3 is CASSQGATTEAFF. The DNA for the CDR3 is TGTGCCAGCAGCCAGGGAGCAACAACTGAAGCTTTCTTT.

The V gene is TRBV6-1, the J gene TRBJ2-4; 7 bases map to TRBD1. Per the germline V gene, CDR1 is MNHNS and CDR2 is SASEGT. Trimming cost V 1 base and J 0 bases; bases outside gene matches: 12. The CDR3 extends over 19 amino acids. The CDR3 bases are TGTGCCAGCAGTGAAGAACGACAGGGTTGGAGGCTAGCCAAAAACATTCAGTACTTC. Its protein is CASSEERQGWRLAKNIQYF.

The CDR3 nucleotides are TGTGCCAGCTTTCGGACCCTTACGAACACTGAAGCTTTCTTT. It specifies CASFRTLTNTEAFF. The chain combines TRBV6-5 with TRBJ1-1, with no clear D. Germline V gives CDR1 MNHEY, CDR2 SVGAGI. The V end lost 8 bases, the J end lost 1 base, and 14 bases lay between the germline ends. This CDR3 comprises 14 residues.

This chain connects TRBV19 to TRBJ2-2; the D is unclear. The CDR3 runs to 15 residues. V was clipped by 2 bases and J by 2 bases, with 9 bases between them. In germline, CDR1 is LNHDA, CDR2 SQIVND (reference sequence). The CDR3 region is CASSIKTLNTGELFF. CDR3 nucleotides: TGTGCCAGTAGTATAAAGACCCTCAACACCGGGGAGCTGTTTTTT.

The chain recombines TRBV6-6 with TRBJ2-5; 12 nucleotides align to TRBD2. CDR3 length equals 14 residues. The junction had 2 bases not matched to a gene; V was cut back by 8 bases and J by 1 base. CDR1 and CDR2 (germline): MNHNY, SVGAGI (reference sequence). The CDR3 is CASGLAGTQETQYF. Written as DNA, the CDR3 is TGTGCCAGCGGACTAGCGGGGACCCAAGAGACCCAGTACTTC.

This clone was counted ten times or more. V usage is TRBV7-2 and J usage is TRBJ1-2; D is unclear. Per the germline V gene, CDR1 is SGHTA and CDR2 is FQGNSA. V lost 6 bases to trimming and J lost 4 bases, with 12 bases between them. The CDR3 sequence is 13 residues long. CDR3 DNA sequence: TGTGCCAGCAGACCTTCTGACACCTATGGCTACACCTTC. Residues: CASRPSDTYGYTF.

This chain links TRBV28 with TRBJ1-4; D gene uncertain. The CDR3 runs to 13 residues. V was cut by 3 bases and J by 9 bases, with 11 bases left in between. Germline assignment: CDR1 MDHEN and CDR2 SYDVKM. Here the CDR3 DNA reads TGTGCCAGCAGTTTTGGCGGAGGGAAAAAACTGTTTTTT. It encodes CASSFGGGKKLFF.

The gene calls are TRBV6-6 and TRBJ2-7; D may be TRBD2 (6 bases). Per germline, CDR1 MNHNY and CDR2 SVGAGI (reference sequence). Trimming cost V 2 bases and J 1 base, with 15 bases left between them. The CDR3 spans 16 residues. CDR3 bases: TGTGCCAGCAGTTACCCACCGGGGGTCAAGTCCTACGAGCAGTACTTC. Amino acid sequence: CASSYPPGVKSYEQYF.

This chain links TRBV15 with TRBJ1-1; 10 bases are shared with TRBD1. The V gene end was trimmed by 8 bases and the J gene end by 2 bases; junction bases not matched to a gene: 11. Germline CDR1 LNHNV, CDR2 YYDKDF (reference sequence). The CDR3 runs to 16 residues. CDR3 bases: TGTGCCACCTCCCTCCGGGACAGGGGATTCAACACTGAAGCTTTCTTT. This sequence encodes CATSLRDRGFNTEAFF.

V usage is TRBV9 and J usage is TRBJ2-2; TRBD1 is a possible D gene (6 bases). Trimming left V 2 bases short and J 6 bases short, with 14 bases between. The CDR3 is 15 residues long. CDR1 and CDR2 from the germline V gene are SGDLS and YYNGEE. CDR3 DNA sequence: TGTGCCAGCAGCGTGATACAGGGTACCCCCGGGGAGCTGTTTTTT. It encodes CASSVIQGTPGELFF.

This rearrangement joins TRBV6-5 to TRBJ2-2, with 9 bases aligning to TRBD2. The germline gives CDR1 MNHEY, CDR2 SVGAGI. The CDR3 has 16 amino acids. J was trimmed by 5 bases and V by 0 bases; bases with no gene match: 4. The CDR3 loop is CASSYSTSGRTGELFF. The CDR3 bases are TGTGCCAGCAGTTACTCGACCAGCGGGAGGACCGGGGAGCTGTTTTTT.

The chain links TRBV2 to TRBJ2-7, with 10 nucleotides matching TRBD2. This CDR3 is built from 18 residues. J lost 0 bases, V lost 4 bases, and 12 bases had no gene match. Germline assignment: CDR1 SNHLY and CDR2 FYNNEI. CDR3 nucleotide sequence: TGTGCCAGCAGTGTACTTGGGGTACTAGCGGGGAACTCCTACGAGCAGTACTTC. Protein sequence: CASSVLGVLAGNSYEQYF. The full variable domain, rest sourced from reference TRBV2 and TRBJ2-7, is EPEVTQTPSHQVTQMGQEVILRCVPISNHLYFYWYRQILGQKVEFLVSFYNNEISEKSEIFDDQFSVERPDGSNFTLKIRSTKLEDSAMYFCASSVLGVLAGNSYEQYFGPGTRLTVT.

V and J are TRBV19 and TRBJ1-6; 10 bases are shared with TRBD1. This CDR3 has 14 residues. The germline V gene has CDR1 LNHDA and CDR2 SQIVND (reference sequence). V lost 4 bases to trimming and J lost 6 bases; unmatched junction nucleotides: 0. The CDR3 is CASSRDRGNSPLHF. Here the CDR3 DNA reads TGTGCCAGTAGTAGGGACAGGGGTAATTCACCCCTCCACTTT.

The rearrangement links TRBV11-2 to TRBJ1-2; 8 bases are a match to TRBD1. With 5 bases clipped from V and 5 bases from J, the junction kept 16 bases outside the gene matches. CDR1 is SGHAT and CDR2 is FQNNGV in the germline V gene. The CDR3 spans 17 residues. The CDR3 here is CASSPNHDRGLQYGYTF. CDR3 nucleotide sequence: TGTGCCAGCAGCCCGAACCACGACAGGGGATTGCAATATGGCTACACCTTC.